This TCR beta chain comes out of a study of cytomegalovirus exposure and HLA in healthy donors. Study-level findings and limits: Within an earlier analysis, most TCR beta V segments proved productive either about 87% or about 30% of the time.

Healthy donors of bone marrow made up the group. Comments on this clone: The antigen remains undetermined.

Primers for the PCR totalled 60 Vbeta and 13 Jbeta. Using immunoSEQ multiplex PCR, the repertoire was profiled, and TCRdb retains in-frame clones only, with some absent. The repertoire includes 100,000 to 120,000 clones, approximately 12% of them detected once, and roughly a sixth sits in the top ten. V was trimmed by 4 bases and J by 6 bases, leaving 6 bases between them. The CDR3 is 12 residues long. Germline V gene data show CDR1 as SGHTA and CDR2 as FQGNSA. Sequencing was carried out using PBMCs. The chain combines TRBV7-2 with TRBJ2-2; no clear D. The clonotype comes from a man aged 40-55 years in good health and CMV-seropositive. CDR3 region: CASSSQSGELFF. The DNA for the CDR3 is TGTGCCAGCAGCTCCCAGTCCGGGGAGCTGTTTTTT.